Listed below are T cell receptor beta chains from one sample, sequenced in a study of PD-L1 blockade in urothelial cancer. TCRdb's table, derived via immunoSEQ multiplex PCR, lists solely in-frame clones and lacks some. The sample records fewer than 50,000 clones, roughly 90% being singletons. Sequenced material: PBMCs, taken around atezolizumab (anti-PD-L1) treatment. The receptor set was obtained from a man in his sixties or seventies with urothelial cancer. Both conserved end residues are part of each CDR3. Fields, in order: V gene, J gene, D gene, clone size, CDR3 protein, CDR3 DNA. A D gene is named only where the DNA matches it firmly. Clone size appears in some rows only: once, few, many, or a class for an expanded clone.

TRBV7-3	TRBJ2-1	TRBD2	NA	CASSPRLAGGLTYNEQFF	TGTGCCAGCAGCCCCAGACTAGCGGGAGGGTTGACCTACAATGAGCAGTTCTTC
TRBV12-2	TRBJ2-7	NA	NA	CASRFLPRALVSEQYF	TGTGCAAGTCGCTTTCTACCCAGGGCCCTAGTCTCCGAGCAGTACTTC
TRBV11-2	TRBJ2-7	NA	NA	CASSPLYEQYF	TGTGCCAGCAGCCCGCTATACGAGCAGTACTTC
TRBV6-4	TRBJ2-6	TRBD1	NA	CASSGGQGAGANVLTF	TGTGCCAGCAGTGGAGGACAGGGGGCCGGGGCCAACGTCCTGACTTTC
TRBV10-3	TRBJ1-1	TRBD1	once	CAINGDRDNTEAFF	TGTGCCATCAACGGGGACAGAGATAACACTGAAGCTTTCTTT
TRBV7-9	TRBJ2-3	TRBD2	NA	CASSSPSGRATDTQYF	TGTGCCAGCAGCTCTCCTAGCGGGAGGGCCACAGATACGCAGTATTTT
TRBV6-5	TRBJ2-7	TRBD2	NA	CASRPFGGGYEQYF	TGTGCCAGCAGACCCTTCGGCGGGGGCTACGAGCAGTACTTC
TRBV6-5	TRBJ2-5	NA	NA	CASSYNRVQETQYF	TGTGCCAGCAGTTACAACAGGGTTCAAGAGACCCAGTACTTC
TRBV9	TRBJ2-1	TRBD2	NA	CASSISSGRAVGNEQFF	TGTGCCAGCAGCATTTCTAGCGGGAGGGCCGTTGGCAATGAGCAGTTCTTC
TRBV18	TRBJ2-1	TRBD2	NA	CASSPLLGLAGAYEQFF	TGTGCCAGCTCACCACTCTTGGGGCTAGCGGGAGCCTATGAGCAGTTCTTC
TRBV19	TRBJ2-7	TRBD2	NA	CASSTGTSGRGFYEQYF	TGTGCCAGCTCAACCGGGACTAGCGGGAGGGGATTCTACGAGCAGTACTTC
TRBV5-4	TRBJ2-5	TRBD1	NA	CASSFTGVETQYF	TGTGCCAGCAGTTTCACAGGGGTAGAGACCCAGTACTTC
TRBV7-9	TRBJ1-1	TRBD1	once	CASSFPTGGALRNTEAFF	TGTGCCAGCAGCTTTCCGACAGGGGGCGCATTAAGGAACACTGAAGCTTTCTTT
TRBV7-2	TRBJ2-7	TRBD1	NA	CASSRDRGYEQYF	TGTGCCAGCAGCCGGGACAGGGGGTACGAGCAGTACTTC
TRBV28	TRBJ2-4	NA	NA	CASSLDRLAKNIQYF	TGTGCCAGCAGTTTGGACAGATTAGCCAAAAACATTCAGTACTTC
TRBV11-1	TRBJ2-7	NA	once	CASSLAADYEQYF	TGTGCCAGCAGCTTAGCGGCAGACTACGAGCAGTACTTC
TRBV9	TRBJ2-7	NA	NA	CASSSTGYDSYEQYF	TGTGCCAGCAGCTCAACGGGATACGACTCCTACGAGCAGTACTTC
TRBV9	TRBJ2-7	TRBD1	NA	CASSPSGQLYEQYF	TGTGCCAGCAGCCCTTCGGGACAGCTCTACGAGCAGTACTTC
TRBV19	TRBJ1-5	TRBD1	once	CASTFLDRGLYSNQPQHF	TGTGCCAGTACCTTTCTCGACAGGGGGCTTTATAGCAATCAGCCCCAGCATTTT
TRBV7-2	TRBJ2-3	NA	few	CASSLVGRPIFTDTQYF	TGTGCCAGCAGCTTAGTGGGGAGGCCTATCTTCACAGATACGCAGTATTTT
TRBV2	TRBJ2-5	TRBD1	NA	CASNLQGEQETQYF	TGTGCCAGCAATCTTCAGGGGGAACAAGAGACCCAGTACTTC
TRBV19	TRBJ2-4	TRBD1	few	CASLGDSHALAKNIQYF	TGTGCCTCCCTCGGGGACAGTCACGCTCTAGCCAAAAACATTCAGTACTTC
TRBV5-1	TRBJ2-5	TRBD1	NA	CASSAGQGGETQYF	TGCGCCAGCAGCGCTGGACAGGGGGGGGAGACCCAGTACTTC
TRBV15	TRBJ1-1	NA	NA	CATSREGATEAFF	TGTGCCACCAGCAGAGAGGGGGCCACTGAAGCTTTCTTT
TRBV7-6	TRBJ1-6	TRBD1	NA	CASSLSGQGGYSPLHF	TGTGCCAGCAGCTTATCGGGACAGGGAGGTTATTCACCCCTCCACTTT
TRBV18	TRBJ2-7	NA	once	CASSPGAGDSYEQYF	TGTGCCAGCTCACCAGGGGCAGGAGACTCCTACGAGCAGTACTTC
TRBV6-1	TRBJ2-1	TRBD2	NA	CASSEASGRWNEQFF	TGTGCCAGCAGTGAAGCTAGCGGGAGGTGGAATGAGCAGTTCTTC
TRBV27	TRBJ2-7	NA	NA	CASSPRQGHEQYF	TGTGCCAGCAGTCCCCGGCAGGGCCACGAGCAGTACTTC
TRBV2	TRBJ2-3	NA	NA	CASSLSGYSTDTQYF	TGTGCCAGCAGTTTAAGCGGGTATAGCACAGATACGCAGTATTTT
TRBV5-1	TRBJ2-1	NA	few	CASSPEGGQVGDEQFF	TGCGCCAGCAGCCCTGAGGGTGGTCAAGTGGGCGATGAGCAGTTCTTC
TRBV9	TRBJ1-2	NA	NA	CASSAGAGGARANYGYTF	TGTGCCAGCAGCGCCGGGGCCGGGGGGGCGAGGGCTAACTATGGCTACACCTTC
TRBV6-6	TRBJ2-1	TRBD2	NA	CASRRTSGSDEQFF	TGTGCCAGCAGACGGACTAGCGGGAGCGATGAGCAGTTCTTC
TRBV7-9	TRBJ2-3	NA	NA	CASTQAADTQYF	TGTGCCAGCACTCAAGCGGCCGATACGCAGTATTTT
TRBV5-1	TRBJ2-5	NA	once	CASSPFREETQYF	TGCGCCAGCAGCCCGTTCAGGGAAGAGACCCAGTACTTC
TRBV6-5	TRBJ1-5	NA	NA	CASSSGSGGNQPQHF	TGTGCCAGCAGTAGCGGGAGTGGAGGCAATCAGCCCCAGCATTTT
TRBV7-2	TRBJ2-1	TRBD1	NA	CASSPSGQGAYNEQFF	TGTGCCAGCAGCCCCTCGGGACAGGGGGCATACAATGAGCAGTTCTTC
TRBV28	TRBJ1-2	NA	once	CASSFGQLQGYTF	TGTGCCAGCAGTTTTGGTCAGCTACAGGGCTACACCTTC
TRBV4-2	TRBJ2-3	TRBD2	NA	CASSQDLRGTSGTDTQYF	TGTGCCAGCAGCCAAGATCTCCGGGGGACTAGCGGCACAGATACGCAGTATTTT
TRBV18	TRBJ1-2	TRBD1	NA	CASSNGTGVVYGYTF	TGTGCCAGCTCAAACGGGACAGGGGTAGTCTATGGCTACACCTTC
TRBV29-1	TRBJ1-1	NA	NA	CSVETRPATEAFF	TGCAGCGTTGAAACTAGACCTGCCACTGAAGCTTTCTTT
TRBV28	TRBJ1-2	NA	NA	CASSLSGVVTYGYTF	TGTGCCAGCAGTTTATCAGGGGTGGTTACCTATGGCTACACCTTC
TRBV11-2	TRBJ2-2	TRBD2	few	CASSPLAGGPSVAFGELFF	TGTGCCAGCAGCCCTCTAGCGGGAGGGCCCTCTGTAGCTTTCGGGGAGCTGTTTTTT
TRBV7-9	TRBJ2-7	NA	NA	CASSPPGRTVYEQYF	TGTGCCAGCAGCCCCCCGGGTAGGACAGTCTACGAGCAGTACTTC
TRBV29-1	TRBJ2-1	TRBD1	NA	CSVEKGAPNEQFF	TGCAGCGTTGAAAAGGGGGCCCCCAATGAGCAGTTCTTC
TRBV11-3	TRBJ2-1	NA	NA	CASSLDWESLKFF	TGTGCCAGCAGCTTAGATTGGGAGAGTTTGAAGTTCTTC